The clone carrying this T cell receptor beta chain is deemed large by its frequency. Its antigen is as yet unknown. TRB rearrangements were amplified by touch-down multiplex PCR with mixed TRB-A/B primers. TCRdb reprocessed the multiplex PCR reads and reports one entry per CDR3 protein, with no DNA. In total, the table holds 4,500 to 7,000 distinct CDR3 sequences. Each sample's input was about 270 ng genomic DNA, roughly 38,000 genome equivalents. The CDR3 totals 14 residues. Germline assignment: CDR1 SQVTM and CDR2 ANQGSEA. The data belong to a study of T cell clusters in autoimmune cytopenias. Study outcomes and limitations: No experiment has yet validated the function of the T cell clusters defined in silico. TRB repertoire shifts in secondary cytopenia and chronic lymphocytic leukemia mostly reflected lymphoma, not autoimmunity. Clustering suggested that physiological T cell clusters were missing in primary autoimmune cytopenia patients. Compared with active autoimmune hepatitis patients, healthy donors showed approximately 3-fold more exclusive TRB clusters.

The specimen was peripheral blood. This TCR was recovered from a human donor with an autoimmune cytopenia or autoimmune hepatitis (not recorded which). V and J are TRBV29-1 and TRBJ2-3; as DNA is missing, the TRBD1 call by TCRdb cannot be tested. CDR3 loop: CSVDGEGAADTQYF.